The 10 T cell receptor beta chains below all came from one sample that was sequenced in a study of cytomegalovirus exposure and HLA in healthy donors. PCR amplification relied on 60 Vbeta primers (plus 13 Jbeta primers). The assay was immunoSEQ multiplex PCR, and TCRdb's table has in-frame clones only and misses some. In total, the table holds fewer than 130,000 clones. Input material: PBMCs. Every receptor here comes from a man aged 50 to 59 in good health and CMV-seronegative.

The gene calls are TRBV7-2 and TRBJ2-7; D possibly corresponds to TRBD1 (6 bases). The CDR3 consists of 13 residues. The V gene lost 2 bases and the J gene lost 6 bases, with 11 bases spanning the gap. Per the germline V gene, CDR1 is SGHTA and CDR2 is FQGNSA. DNA for the CDR3: TGTGCCAGCAGCTTAAACCAGGGGCTCGAGCAGTACTTC. Encoded protein: CASSLNQGLEQYF. The variable domain in full, with the rest retrieved from reference TRBV7-2 and TRBJ2-7, is GAGVSQSPSNKVTEKGKDVELRCDPISGHTALYWYRQSLGQGLEFLIYFQGNSAPDKSGLPSDRFSAERTGGSVSTLTIQRTQQEDSAVYLCASSLNQGLEQYFGPGTRLTVT.

As concerns this clone: One junction end disagrees with the germline gene, perhaps due to a read error. The chain carries TRBV7-7 and TRBJ2-7; TRBD1 matches 7 bases. Germline CDR1 SSHAT, CDR2 FNYEAQ (reference sequence). The CDR3 contains 15 residues. This chain's CDR3 is CASSLRQGSSYEQYF. The CDR3, as DNA: TGTGCTAGCAGCTTAAGACAGGGAAGCTCCTACGAGCAGTACTTC.

The J gene is TRBJ1-2, the V gene TRBV13; 9 bases line up with TRBD1. The CDR3 consists of 14 residues. Trimming at V came to 6 bases and at J to 4 bases, leaving 6 bases not matched to a gene. Germline V gives CDR1 PRHDT, CDR2 FYEKMQ (reference sequence). The CDR3 region is CASRGGQGGYGYTF. In DNA, the CDR3 is TGTGCCAGCAGGGGGGGACAGGGAGGCTATGGCTACACCTTC.

V and J are TRBV29-1 and TRBJ2-7, with 9 bases matching TRBD1. Germline CDR1 is SQVTM and CDR2 is ANQGSEA. The CDR3 totals 13 residues. Unmatched junction bases numbered 11, after V lost 7 bases and J lost 7 bases. CDR3 coding DNA: TGCAGCGCTCTGACAGGGGGGGTGGGGGAGCAGTACTTC. Its protein is CSALTGGVGEQYF.

For the CDR3, the DNA is TGTGCCACTAAGGCCCTGGCCCAAGGGGGCCGCCGCGGCTACACCTTC. Translating gives CATKALAQGGRRGYTF. V and J are TRBV19 and TRBJ1-2, with TRBD1 matching over 7 bases. The CDR3 is made up of 16 amino acids. The junction had 22 bases not matched to a gene; V was cut back by 10 bases and J by 8 bases. CDR1 is LNHDA, CDR2 SQIVND, per germline (reference sequence).

The rearrangement joins TRBV27 to TRBJ2-5; 8 bases map to TRBD1. V lost 2 bases to trimming and J lost 2 bases; unmatched junction nucleotides: 7. Germline loops: CDR1 MNHEY, CDR2 SMNVEV (reference sequence). This CDR3 is 16 amino acids long. Written as DNA, the CDR3 is TGTGCCAGCAGTTTACTTGGACAGGGAGGACAAGAGACCCAGTACTTC. Encoded protein: CASSLLGQGGQETQYF.

V gene TRBV14 combines with J gene TRBJ1-1, with 9 bases lining up with TRBD1. The CDR3 sequence is 16 residues long. V lost 0 bases and J lost 0; bases outside the gene matches: 2. Germline-derived CDR1 and CDR2 are SGHDN and FVKESK. CDR3: CASSQEGQGMNTEAFF. The CDR3, as DNA: TGTGCCAGCAGCCAAGAGGGACAGGGAATGAACACTGAAGCTTTCTTT.

This chain links TRBV6-6 with TRBJ1-3; no firm D call. This CDR3 region has 12 residues. Trimming removed 8 bases at V and 2 bases at J, with 7 bases between. The germline V gene encodes CDR1 MNHNY and CDR2 SVGAGI (reference sequence). Written as DNA, the CDR3 is TGTGCCAGCCGCGAGGCTGGAAACACCATATATTTT. Its translation: CASREAGNTIYF.

The chain uses TRBV6-1 and TRBJ2-2; tentatively, D is TRBD2 (6 bases). Germline CDR1 and CDR2: MNHNS and SASEGT. The CDR3 covers 13 residues. The V gene lost 6 bases and the J gene lost 7 bases, with 12 bases spanning the gap. The CDR3 here is CASRGGFLGELFF. The CDR3 DNA reads TGTGCCAGCAGGGGGGGATTTCTCGGGGAGCTGTTTTTT.

The chain links TRBV6-6 to TRBJ2-3; 10 bases line up with TRBD1. This CDR3 is built from 15 residues. CDR1 is MNHNY, CDR2 SVGAGI, per germline (reference sequence). Trimming took 5 bases from V and 6 from J; bases not matched to a gene: 8. CDR3 bases: TGTGCCAGCAGTCCGTCCCGGGACAGGGGCGATACGCAGTATTTT. Translation: CASSPSRDRGDTQYF.